The T cell receptor (beta chain) under discussion was sequenced for a study of response to subunit inactivated influenza vaccine. This clonotype was seen repeatedly, ten times or more. CDR1 SGHRS and CDR2 YFSETQ come from the germline V gene. The length of the CDR3 is 14 residues. Between the trimmed V and J ends, which lost 7 bases and 1 base, there was a span of 11 bases. TCRdb used MiXCR to reprocess the RT-PCR reads, holding one entry per CDR3 protein. The table records roughly 160,000 distinct CDR3 sequences, roughly a tenth of them present only once. The clonotype comes from a man aged 45-60 years who received an inactivated influenza vaccine. This specimen was non-naive T cells sorted from PBMCs, taken roughly 46 days after vaccination. The chain joins TRBV5-1 to TRBJ1-4; D is unclear. The CDR3 reads CASAPAGTNEKLFF. CDR3 nucleotides: TGCGCCAGCGCCCCGGCGGGAACTAATGAAAAACTGTTTTTT.